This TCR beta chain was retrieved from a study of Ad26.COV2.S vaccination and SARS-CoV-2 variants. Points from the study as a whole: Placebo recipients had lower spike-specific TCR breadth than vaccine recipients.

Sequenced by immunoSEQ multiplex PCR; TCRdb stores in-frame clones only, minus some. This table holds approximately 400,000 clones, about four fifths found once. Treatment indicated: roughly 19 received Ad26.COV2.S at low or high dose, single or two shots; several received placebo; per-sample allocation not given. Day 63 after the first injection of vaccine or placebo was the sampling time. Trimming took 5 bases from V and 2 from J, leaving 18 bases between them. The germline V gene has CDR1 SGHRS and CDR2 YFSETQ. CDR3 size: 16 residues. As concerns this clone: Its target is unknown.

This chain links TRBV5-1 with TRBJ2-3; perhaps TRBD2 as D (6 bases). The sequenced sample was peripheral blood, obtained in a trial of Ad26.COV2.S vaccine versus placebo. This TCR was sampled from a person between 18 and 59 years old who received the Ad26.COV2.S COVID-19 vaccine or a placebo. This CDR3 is CASSRGARGSTDTQYF. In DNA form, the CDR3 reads TGCGCCAGCAGTAGAGGGGCGCGGGGTTCCACAGATACGCAGTATTTT.